This TCR beta chain was sequenced in a study of blood T cell repertoires in COVID-19. Study-level background: T cells, B-cell-depleted T cells, or PBMCs supplied cDNA or gDNA.

The protocol was immunoSEQ multiplex PCR, while the TCRdb copy is restricted to in-frame clones and leaves out a portion. In the table there are about 350,000 clones, roughly 84% of which are singletons. The TCR sequence derives from a woman in her twenties or thirties who had recovered from COVID-19. Sequencing was done on a sample of PBMCs or T cells enriched from blood (not recorded which).

The CDR3 nucleotides are TGCGCCAGCAGCCAAGATACGGGGGAAAAAGGCCGTAACTATGGCTACACCTTC. Its protein product is CASSQDTGEKGRNYGYTF. The rearrangement uses TRBV4-1 and TRBJ1-2, with D perhaps matching TRBD1 (5 bases). The V gene's germline CDR1 is MGHRA and CDR2 YSYEKL. Trimming pared 0 bases from V and 1 base from J, leaving 18 bases between. There are 18 residues in the CDR3.